This entry features one T cell receptor beta chain sequence. What it recognizes is unknown. This sample is part of a study of OX40 agonist ivuxolimab in advanced cancers. In the study overall: Treatment of patients was with ivuxolimab, an agonistic anti-OX40 (CD134) antibody. General study findings and limits: The mean number of expanded clones was higher in CD8+ T cells than in CD4+. Researchers did not determine the expanded peripheral T cells' antigen specificity.

Data came from immunoSEQ multiplex PCR; TCRdb stores just in-frame clones and leaves some out. There are about 62,000 clones in the sample; roughly 84% occur only once, and approximately 0.3% lies in the top ten. Germline lookup yields CDR1 DFQATT and CDR2 SNEGSKA (reference sequence). CDR3 length equals 11 residues. The V and J ends lost 4 bases and 5 bases respectively, with 8 bases between them. Sequenced here: CD4+ or CD8+ T cells sorted from blood, sampled in a trial of the OX40 agonist ivuxolimab. This clonotype was sampled from an adult with an advanced solid tumor such as melanoma, head and neck, liver or kidney cancer. The chain has TRBV20-1 and TRBJ2-5, with D uncertain. The CDR3 sequence is CSAIQWETQYF. The CDR3 coding sequence is TGCAGTGCTATCCAATGGGAGACCCAGTACTTC.